One and the same sample provided the 31 T cell receptor beta chains below, sequenced in a study of cytomegalovirus exposure and HLA in healthy donors. In the PCR, 60 Vbeta and 13 Jbeta primers were used. Repertoires were generated with immunoSEQ multiplex PCR, while TCRdb's copy carries only in-frame clones and drops some. Here the sample table reports tens of thousands of clones. The specimen was PBMCs. Receptor source: a man in his fifties in good health and CMV-seropositive.

This chain connects TRBV19 to TRBJ1-1, with D maybe TRBD1 (5 bases). The germline CDR1 and CDR2 sequences are LNHDA and SQIVND (reference sequence). The V gene lost 3 bases and the J gene lost 2 bases, with 10 bases spanning the gap. The CDR3 length is 14 residues. The CDR3 bases are TGTGCCAGTAGTATTACCCAGGGCAACACTGAAGCTTTCTTT. It specifies CASSITQGNTEAFF.

CDR3 region: CSGRQETQYF. The CDR3 DNA follows: TGCAGTGGGCGGCAAGAGACCCAGTACTTC. This chain uses TRBV20-1 with TRBJ2-5; D is unresolved. The V end lost 7 bases, the J end lost 2 bases, and 5 bases lay between the germline ends. This CDR3 spans 10 amino acids. Germline assignment: CDR1 DFQATT and CDR2 SNEGSKA (reference sequence).

The chain combines TRBV30 with TRBJ2-7, with 8 bases fitting TRBD2. J was trimmed by 2 bases and V by 5 bases; bases with no gene match: 14. This CDR3 spans 16 amino acids. Germline CDR1 GTSNPN, CDR2 SVGIG (reference sequence). The CDR3 loop is CAWPRRLAGWAYEQYV. CDR3 DNA sequence: TGTGCCTGGCCCCGAAGGCTAGCGGGCTGGGCCTACGAGCAGTACGTC.

The chain uses TRBV18 and TRBJ1-5, with 9 bases matching TRBD1. V shed 2 bases and J 5 bases; nucleotides not matched to a gene: 7. The CDR3 has 16 amino acids. In germline, CDR1 is KGHSH, CDR2 LQKENI. This chain's CDR3 is CASSPRQGDRDQPQHF. The CDR3 DNA is TGTGCCAGCTCACCAAGACAGGGGGACCGGGATCAGCCCCAGCATTTT.

The chain has TRBV7-9 and TRBJ1-1; perhaps TRBD1 as D (6 bases). Trimming took 5 bases from V and 6 from J, leaving 13 bases between them. Looked up from germline, CDR1 is SEHNR and CDR2 is FQNEAQ (reference sequence). This CDR3 has 13 amino acids. The CDR3 sequence is CASSPQGVAEAFF. DNA of the CDR3: TGTGCCAGCAGCCCACAGGGAGTTGCTGAAGCTTTCTTT.

The gene calls are TRBV4-2 and TRBJ1-2; 12 positions match TRBD1. CDR3 size: 15 residues. Germline lookup yields CDR1 LGHNA and CDR2 YNFKEQ. V shed 4 bases, J shed 2 bases, and the junction held 2 bases outside the gene matches. The CDR3 DNA is TGTGCCAGCAGCCTGGGGACAGGGGGCAACTATGGCTACACCTTC. This translates into CASSLGTGGNYGYTF.

The chain uses TRBV6-5 and TRBJ2-7; 13 bases are shared with TRBD2. CDR3 length equals 16 residues. V was pared by 0 bases and J by 6 bases, with 5 bases of the junction left unmatched. The germline V gene encodes CDR1 MNHEY and CDR2 SVGAGI. Here the CDR3 reads CASSYSSTSGRGEQYF. DNA of the CDR3: TGTGCCAGCAGTTACTCGAGTACTAGCGGGAGGGGCGAGCAGTACTTC.

The gene calls are TRBV4-3 and TRBJ1-4; no clear D gene. V lost 0 bases and J lost 6, with 5 bases in between. The CDR3 contains 13 residues. Germline CDR1 and CDR2: LGHNA and YSLEER. The CDR3 is CASSQEEDEKLFF. The CDR3 DNA is TGCGCCAGCAGCCAAGAGGAGGATGAAAAACTGTTTTTT.

The chain has TRBV7-3 and TRBJ2-2, with D hard to call. The V end lost 6 bases, the J end lost 1 base, and 9 bases lay between the germline ends. CDR1 is SGHTA, CDR2 FQGTGA, per germline. The CDR3 has 14 residues. The CDR3 coding sequence is TGTGCCAGCAGTTTATCAAAGAACACCGGGGAGCTGTTTTTT. Translation gives CASSLSKNTGELFF.

CDR3 sequence: CASSPLGQGHRETQYF. The DNA for the CDR3 is TGTGCCAGTAGTCCCTTGGGGCAGGGCCACCGGGAGACCCAGTACTTC. The chain joins TRBV19 to TRBJ2-5, with TRBD1 as a possible D gene (5 bases). The CDR3 consists of 16 residues. With 5 bases removed from V and 5 bases from J, the gap between germline ends came to 21 bases. Germline V CDR1 and CDR2: LNHDA, SQIVND (reference sequence).

This sequence joins TRBV4-3 and TRBJ2-3; D possibly corresponds to TRBD1 (6 bases). This CDR3 contains 16 residues. Germline V gene lookup returns CDR1 LGHNA and CDR2 YSLEER. V was clipped by 6 bases and J by 1 base, with 17 bases between them. The CDR3 nucleotides are TGCGCCAGCAGATCCCTCTGGACAGTGGGCACAGATACGCAGTATTTT. It translates to CASRSLWTVGTDTQYF.

This chain uses TRBV2 with TRBJ2-1, with 11 nucleotides matching TRBD2. The V and J ends lost 5 bases and 4 bases, in that order; junction bases with no gene match: 25. CDR1 and CDR2 (germline): SNHLY, FYNNEI. This CDR3 has 22 amino acids. The DNA of the CDR3 is TGTGCCAGCAGTCCTCCGCTTCCGGGACCCAAAGCGCTAGCGGGAGGTTACAATGAGCAGTTCTTC. Its protein is CASSPPLPGPKALAGGYNEQFF.

The genes are TRBV19 and TRBJ2-5, with D perhaps matching TRBD1 (5 bases). The CDR3 consists of 13 residues. V was cut by 6 bases and J by 5 bases, with 13 bases left in between. Per germline, CDR1 LNHDA and CDR2 SQIVND (reference sequence). The CDR3 sequence: CASRTVNSETQYF. The CDR3 nucleotides are TGTGCCAGTAGGACAGTAAACTCTGAGACCCAGTACTTC.

The chain carries TRBV9 and TRBJ2-2; 11 bases fit TRBD2. The length of the CDR3 is 17 residues. Trimming cost V 1 base and J 5 bases; bases outside gene matches: 7. In germline, CDR1 is SGDLS, CDR2 YYNGEE. CDR3 in DNA: TGTGCCAGCAGCGTATGGGGGGGACTAGCGGAGACCGGGGAGCTGTTTTTT. Its translation: CASSVWGGLAETGELFF. The complete variable domain, with remaining parts taken from reference TRBV9 and TRBJ2-2, reads DSGVTQTPKHLITATGQRVTLRCSPRSGDLSVYWYQQSLDQGLQFLIQYYNGEERAKGNILERFSAQQFPDLHSELNLSSLELGDSALYFCASSVWGGLAETGELFFGEGSRLTVL.

This rearrangement joins TRBV7-9 to TRBJ2-1; D not resolved. V lost 5 bases and J lost 8, with 10 bases in between. Germline V CDR1 and CDR2: SEHNR, FQNEAQ (reference sequence). The CDR3 has 12 residues. The CDR3 DNA sequence: TGTGCCAGCAGCGAGAGTATCTATGAGCAGTTCTTC. Amino acids: CASSESIYEQFF.

This chain links TRBV30 with TRBJ1-6; 8 bases are a match to TRBD1. From germline, CDR1 is GTSNPN and CDR2 SVGIG (reference sequence). The ends lost 4 bases at V and 9 bases at J; junction bases unmatched: 5. The CDR3 runs to 13 residues. CDR3 coding DNA: TGTGCCTGGAACAGGGGGACGGCTTCACCCCTCCACTTT. The encoded protein is CAWNRGTASPLHF.

The V call is TRBV28, the J call TRBJ2-1; 7 positions match TRBD2. J gave up 9 bases and V 6 bases, and 11 bases lay outside the gene matches. This CDR3 has 14 amino acids. Germline CDR1 and CDR2: MDHEN and SYDVKM. CDR3 DNA sequence: TGTGCCAGCAGCCCGGGCGGGAGTGGTAGTGAGCAGTTCTTC. Translation gives CASSPGGSGSEQFF.

The rearrangement uses TRBV28 and TRBJ2-7, with D perhaps TRBD1 (5 bases). CDR3 length equals 14 residues. Trimming removed 3 bases at V and 6 bases at J, with 15 bases between. CDR1 and CDR2 (germline): MDHEN, SYDVKM. The CDR3 DNA reads as TGTGCCAGCAGTTTGGGGCAAGGCGGTGGCGAGCAGTACGTC. This sequence encodes CASSLGQGGGEQYV.

The chain recombines TRBV10-3 with TRBJ1-1; D may be TRBD1 (5 bases). V lost 0 bases and J 5 bases, leaving 16 bases between the germline ends. The CDR3 covers 16 residues. In germline, CDR1 is ENHRY, CDR2 SYGVKD. The CDR3 nucleotides are TGTGCCATCAGTGAGTCGGAGGGGCGGGCGGGGACTGAAGCTTTCTTT. Protein product: CAISESEGRAGTEAFF.

The chain links TRBV7-3 to TRBJ2-2, with D unresolved. Germline assignment: CDR1 SGHTA and CDR2 FQGTGA. This CDR3 is built from 15 residues. The ends were cut back, 1 base at V and 5 bases at J, with 11 bases in the middle. The CDR3 here is CASSLRSRYTGELFF. The CDR3 DNA reads TGTGCCAGCAGCTTAAGGTCCCGGTATACCGGGGAGCTGTTTTTT.

With regard to this clone: At one end the junction does not follow the germline gene, possibly because of a read error. V is TRBV7-7 and J is TRBJ2-2; TRBD2 matches 8 bases. The CDR3 length is 15 residues. Per germline, CDR1 SSHAT and CDR2 FNYEAQ (reference sequence). The CDR3 sequence: CASSRGGRNTGELFF. Written as DNA, the CDR3 is TGTGCTAGCAGCCGGGGGGGGCGGAACACCGGGGAGCTGTTTTTT.

The CDR3 DNA reads as TGTGCCAGCAGTCCCCTAAGAGGAGGAGATACGCAGTATTTT. Translated, it gives CASSPLRGGDTQYF. The rearrangement joins TRBV27 to TRBJ2-3, with D possibly being TRBD2 (5 bases). Germline V gene lookup returns CDR1 MNHEY and CDR2 SMNVEV (reference sequence). The ends were cut back, 5 bases at V and 5 bases at J, with 14 bases in the middle. The CDR3 loop spans 14 amino acids.

V and J are TRBV11-2 and TRBJ2-5; tentative D call: TRBD2 (6 bases). Germline V CDR1 and CDR2: SGHAT, FQNNGV. The CDR3 runs to 13 residues. Trimming shortened V by 4 bases and J by 2 bases, and 8 bases separated the two germline ends. The DNA of the CDR3 is TGTGCCAGCAGCTCGGGACTTCAAGAGACCCAGTACTTC. It translates to CASSSGLQETQYF.

Written as DNA, the CDR3 is TGTGCCTGGAGCTATGGACAGGGGGCTCGGAAACTGTTTTTT. This encodes CAWSYGQGARKLFF. The rearrangement joins TRBV30 to TRBJ1-4; TRBD1 matches at 11 bases. Losses at the gene ends were 3 bases for V and 11 bases for J; bases not matched to a gene: 8. The germline CDR1 and CDR2 sequences are GTSNPN and SVGIG (reference sequence). The CDR3 extends over 14 amino acids.

The chain carries TRBV11-1 and TRBJ1-1; D perhaps matches TRBD1 (5 bases). Trimming took 10 bases from V and 0 from J, leaving 30 bases between them. The CDR3 has 19 amino acids. The germline V gene has CDR1 SGHAT and CDR2 FQDESV (reference sequence). CDR3 in DNA: TGTGCCACCCCGATACCAAAAACAGGTCTTGTGAGCCTGAACACTGAAGCTTTCTTT. Encoded protein: CATPIPKTGLVSLNTEAFF.

The chain joins TRBV10-3 to TRBJ1-5, with D unclear. The germline CDR1 and CDR2 sequences are ENHRY and SYGVKD. Between the trimmed V and J ends, which lost 6 bases and 5 bases, there was a span of 11 bases. There are 13 residues in the CDR3. This CDR3 is CAIRLARDQPQHF. CDR3 in DNA: TGTGCCATCAGACTTGCGAGGGATCAGCCCCAGCATTTT.

V gene TRBV5-4 combines with J gene TRBJ1-1, with D perhaps TRBD1 (6 bases). Germline V gene sequence: CDR1 SGHNT, CDR2 YYREEE (reference sequence). Trimming removed 5 bases at V and 0 bases at J, with 11 bases between. The CDR3 totals 14 residues. The DNA of the CDR3 is TGTGCCAGCAGACGAGGGGGATTGAACACTGAAGCTTTCTTT. Translation gives CASRRGGLNTEAFF.

The chain combines TRBV6-5 with TRBJ2-2; 9 nucleotides match TRBD2. Trimming at V came to 2 bases and at J to 1 base, leaving 2 bases not matched to a gene. CDR1 MNHEY and CDR2 SVGAGI come from the germline V gene. The CDR3 has 16 amino acids. CDR3 amino acids: CASSYRGRGNTGELFF. Written as DNA, the CDR3 is TGTGCCAGCAGTTACCGCGGGAGGGGGAACACCGGGGAGCTGTTTTTT.

The chain has TRBV7-2 and TRBJ2-4, with D perhaps TRBD1 (6 bases). CDR1 SGHTA and CDR2 FQGNSA come from the germline V gene. This CDR3 contains 15 residues. V was clipped by 1 base and J by 8 bases, with 15 bases between them. This CDR3 reads CASSLGTATGYIQYF. For the CDR3, the DNA is TGTGCCAGCAGCTTAGGGACAGCGACGGGATACATTCAGTACTTC.

The rearrangement uses TRBV11-2 and TRBJ1-1; D unclear. V lost 3 bases and J 4 bases, leaving 6 bases between the germline ends. This CDR3 comprises 12 residues. In germline, CDR1 is SGHAT, CDR2 FQNNGV. In DNA, the CDR3 is TGTGCCAGCAGCTTCGGGAGCACTGAAGCTTTCTTT. Translated: CASSFGSTEAFF.

The CDR3 region has the DNA TGTGCCATCAGTTCACAGGAGAGGGAAGCTTTCTTT. Amino acid sequence: CAISSQEREAFF. This chain uses TRBV10-3 with TRBJ1-1; tentative D call: TRBD1 (5 bases). V lost 5 bases and J lost 8, with 12 bases in between. The CDR3 contains 12 residues. In germline, CDR1 is ENHRY, CDR2 SYGVKD.